These 18 T cell receptor beta chains originate from one sample sequenced in a study of T cells after yellow fever vaccination. TCRdb recomputed calls from the 5' RACE reads with MiXCR, one row per CDR3 protein. The sample consists of hundreds of thousands of distinct CDR3 sequences, over 15% of them appearing once. The starting material was PBMCs, obtained before the yellow fever booster vaccination. These receptor sequences come from a man aged 18 to 30 who received the YFV17D yellow fever vaccine.

CDR3 protein: CASSLAIRGGADTQYF. The CDR3, as DNA: TGTGCCAGCAGCTTAGCCATTCGCGGGGGGGCAGATACGCAGTATTTT. The chain has TRBV7-3 and TRBJ2-3, with 9 bases identical to TRBD2. Germline CDR1 reads SGHTA; CDR2 reads FQGTGA. J was trimmed by 4 bases and V by 2 bases; bases with no gene match: 7. The CDR3 has 16 residues.

The table lists this clonotype with many counts. The chain links TRBV5-4 to TRBJ2-5; 7 nucleotides match TRBD1. The CDR3 sequence is 14 residues long. The J segment lost 2 bases and the V segment lost 5 bases, leaving 6 bases of the junction unmatched. The germline gives CDR1 SGHNT, CDR2 YYREEE (reference sequence). For the CDR3, the DNA is TGTGCCAGCAGTCCTCGGACAGGACAAGAGACCCAGTACTTC. Its protein product is CASSPRTGQETQYF.

This clonotype was detected a few times. The J gene is TRBJ2-2, the V gene TRBV27, with 8 positions matching TRBD1. Germline lookup yields CDR1 MNHEY and CDR2 SMNVEV (reference sequence). V lost 8 bases, J lost 6 bases, and 8 bases stayed unmatched. This CDR3 spans 14 amino acids. The CDR3 DNA sequence: TGTGCCAGCCGCGGACAGGGTATGCCCGGGGAGCTGTTTTTT. Translated, it gives CASRGQGMPGELFF.

The rearrangement joins TRBV3-1 to TRBJ2-5; 11 bases map to TRBD2. Unmatched junction bases numbered 9, after V lost 1 base and J lost 5 bases. Looked up from germline, CDR1 is LGHDT and CDR2 is YNNKEL (reference sequence). The CDR3 totals 17 residues. For the CDR3, the DNA is TGTGCCAGCAGCCAAGCCACCGCTAGCGGGGGGTTGGAGACCCAGTACTTC. Amino acids: CASSQATASGGLETQYF.

The chain is built from TRBV4-2 and TRBJ1-6; a possible D gene is TRBD1 (6 bases). The germline CDR1 and CDR2 sequences are LGHNA and YNFKEQ. V was pared by 0 bases and J by 8 bases, with 17 bases between. There are 17 residues in the CDR3. The CDR3 loop reads CASSQDGGGVGDSPLHF. In DNA form, the CDR3 reads TGTGCCAGCAGCCAAGATGGGGGCGGGGTGGGAGATTCACCCCTCCACTTT.

The CDR3 DNA is TGCAGCGCCCCTTACAGGGTAGCAGGGTTCTTC. Translated: CSAPYRVAGFF. The rearrangement uses TRBV29-1 and TRBJ2-1, with D maybe TRBD1 (6 bases). Germline CDR1 reads SQVTM; CDR2 reads ANQGSEA. The V gene lost 7 bases and the J gene lost 15 bases, with 19 bases spanning the gap. The CDR3 consists of 11 residues.

This sequence joins TRBV5-1 and TRBJ2-1; 7 bases line up with TRBD2. Losses at the gene ends were 4 bases for V and 2 bases for J; bases not matched to a gene: 9. This CDR3 region has 16 residues. The germline V gene has CDR1 SGHRS and CDR2 YFSETQ. The CDR3 here is CASSEDPSGTYNEQFF. The CDR3 DNA is TGCGCCAGCAGCGAGGACCCTAGCGGCACCTACAATGAGCAGTTCTTC.

The V and J genes are TRBV12-3 or TRBV12-4 and TRBJ1-2; no reliable D call. This CDR3 is 13 amino acids long. V was trimmed by 7 bases and J by 3 bases, leaving 12 bases between them. The CDR3 bases are TGTGCCAGCAACTCCGACGGAGACTATGGCTACACCTTC. It specifies CASNSDGDYGYTF.

The V call is TRBV7-9, the J call TRBJ2-5, with a possible D match to TRBD1 (6 bases). The CDR3 runs 14 residues. The germline gives CDR1 SEHNR, CDR2 FQNEAQ (reference sequence). The ends were cut back, 3 bases at V and 1 base at J, with 9 bases in the middle. Written as DNA, the CDR3 is TGTGCCAGCAGCTTTCAGGGGCTCCAAGAGACCCAGTACTTC. Amino acids: CASSFQGLQETQYF.

This clonotype was counted a few times. This chain connects TRBV5-6 to TRBJ2-3; D unresolved. Trimming pared 2 bases from V and 2 bases from J, leaving 9 bases between. CDR3 length: 14 residues. Germline values: CDR1 SGHDT, CDR2 YYEEEE. The CDR3 sequence is CASSFGGNTDTQYF. In DNA form, the CDR3 reads TGTGCCAGCAGCTTTGGTGGTAACACAGATACGCAGTATTTT.

The genes are TRBV7-9 and TRBJ2-7; D is tentatively TRBD1 or TRBD2 (5 bases each). CDR1 and CDR2 (germline): SEHNR, FQNEAQ (reference sequence). With 5 bases removed from V and 5 bases from J, the gap between germline ends came to 13 bases. The CDR3 has 13 residues. In DNA, the CDR3 is TGTGCCAGCAGCCTGACGGGGCTGGACGAGCAGTACGTC. Amino acids: CASSLTGLDEQYV.

This clonotype occurred a few times. The CDR3: CSARNRDTHQPQHF. The CDR3 DNA reads TGCAGTGCTAGAAACCGGGACACCCATCAGCCCCAGCATTTT. The chain joins TRBV20-1 to TRBJ1-5; a weak D match, TRBD1 (6 bases). The V end was cut by 2 bases, the J end by 5 bases, with 13 bases between. CDR1 is DFQATT, CDR2 SNEGSKA, per germline (reference sequence). This CDR3 is 14 amino acids long.

The J gene is TRBJ2-2, the V gene TRBV27, with TRBD2 matching 7 bases. This CDR3 comprises 16 residues. With V trimmed by 1 base and J by 6 bases, 8 bases remained unmatched. Germline V CDR1 and CDR2: MNHEY, SMNVEV (reference sequence). DNA of the CDR3: TGTGCCAGCAGTTTATGGGGGGGAGGGATCCCCGGGGAGCTGTTTTTT. It translates to CASSLWGGGIPGELFF.

The V gene is TRBV6-2 or TRBV6-3, the J gene TRBJ2-7, with D perhaps being TRBD1 or TRBD2 (6 bases each). The germline V gene encodes CDR1 MNHEY and CDR2 SVGEGT. CDR3 length equals 14 residues. Deletions cut 3 bases from V and 6 bases from J, with 15 bases between. The CDR3 here is CASSYRGNGGEQYV. CDR3 coding DNA: TGTGCCAGCAGTTATAGGGGGAACGGGGGCGAGCAGTACGTC.

The chain recombines TRBV20-1 with TRBJ2-5; weak D call: TRBD1 (5 bases). This CDR3 region has 15 residues. The V gene lost 1 base and the J gene lost 5 bases, with 17 bases spanning the gap. Germline V gene data show CDR1 as DFQATT and CDR2 as SNEGSKA (reference sequence). The CDR3 DNA follows: TGCAGTGCTAGAGCCAGGGTATTCCTTTTGGAGACCCAGTACTTC. Protein sequence: CSARARVFLLETQYF.

This clonotype was seen only a few times. The chain is built from TRBV27 and TRBJ1-4; D uncertain. V lost 6 bases to trimming and J lost 4 bases, with 12 bases between them. The V gene's germline CDR1 is MNHEY and CDR2 SMNVEV (reference sequence). The length of the CDR3 is 14 residues. The CDR3 coding sequence is TGTGCCAGCAGCCCCAACGTTAATAATGAAAAACTGTTTTTT. This encodes CASSPNVNNEKLFF.

This clonotype was seen more than once but under ten times. V and J are TRBV5-1 and TRBJ2-7; the D gene is possibly TRBD2 (7 bases). Germline CDR1 and CDR2: SGHRS and YFSETQ. The V gene lost 2 bases and the J gene lost 3 bases, with 12 bases spanning the gap. The CDR3 is 14 amino acids. The CDR3 here is CASSFGGDNYEQYF. DNA of the CDR3: TGCGCCAGCAGCTTTGGGGGGGACAACTACGAGCAGTACTTC.

This clonotype was seen a few times. The chain joins TRBV6-1 to TRBJ2-2, with D tentatively TRBD1 (5 bases). The V gene lost 0 bases and the J gene lost 4 bases, with 9 bases spanning the gap. The CDR3 has 15 residues. CDR1 is MNHNS and CDR2 is SASEGT in the germline V gene. The CDR3 DNA is TGTGCCAGCAGTGAAGCAAAGGGGCGCACCGGGGAGCTGTTTTTT. Its translation: CASSEAKGRTGELFF.